This T cell receptor (beta chain) was identified during a study of a mutant IDH1 vaccine in newly diagnosed glioma. Study-wide context: Before enrollment, the patients had been treated with radiotherapy alone, temozolomide alone, or both together. Most of them had received both.

This clone was observed a single time. The antigen is unknown. Lacking the conserved final phenylalanine or tryptophan, this CDR3 likely reflects a read error. No DNA is shown, since the ends of the CDR3 on it are uncertain; the CDR3 is the one TCRdb lists. Clones were read by immunoSEQ multiplex PCR, and TCRdb kept only the in-frame ones, dropping some. This table holds tens of thousands of clones, under 85% found once. Time point indicated: week 35, safety follow-up. Every vaccine dose comprised 300 ug of mutant IDH1 20-mer peptide plus topical imiquimod. With termini counted, the CDR3 has 12 amino acids. Germline V lookup: CDR1 SNHLY, CDR2 FYNNEI. Study outcomes and limitations: Altogether, 80% to 95% of patients exhibited vaccine-induced immune responses.

This clonotype was sampled from a man aged 45-65 years with glioma. This rearrangement joins TRBV2 to TRBJ1-2; the D call TRBD1 from the table was never checked on the DNA. The specimen comprised PBMCs, sampled from a glioma patient whose treatment included an IDH1 peptide vaccine. CDR3 protein: CASSESVGGAYL.